This T cell receptor beta chain came from a study of breast tumors, draining lymph nodes, adjacent tissues. Broader study findings: Tumor TCR diversity was below lymph nodes but above nontumor tissue. Luminal-like breast cancer showed significantly greater tumor-nontumor repertoire similarity than basal-like breast cancer did. Most tumor T cells seemingly derive from lymph node, then expand in tumor. The lymph node origin of tumor T cells was framed as consistent with a hypothesis, not demonstrated.

This clonotype appeared many times. Its matching antigen is unknown. Axillary draining lymph nodes of breast cancer patients supplied the node samples. TCRdb reprocessed the multiplex PCR reads via MiXCR and lists one record per CDR3 protein. The table has some 140,000 distinct CDR3 sequences, approximately 22% seen once; the top ten hold roughly 2.2%. The origin of this receptor is a female donor with breast cancer. Some clones in this sample may be carry-over from other donors' samples. Sequencing was carried out using axillary lymph node tissue.

The CDR3 reads CASSTTSGRAQGNEQFF. The CDR3 DNA is TGTGCCAGCAGCACCACTAGCGGGAGGGCCCAGGGGAATGAGCAGTTCTTC. The rearrangement links TRBV7-3 to TRBJ2-1; 13 bases align to TRBD2. This CDR3 region has 17 residues. In germline, CDR1 is SGHTA, CDR2 FQGTGA. V lost 5 bases, J lost 7 bases, and 11 bases stayed unmatched.